The T cell receptor beta chain under discussion was sequenced for a study of shared T cell receptors in the human thymus. CDR1 is KGHSH, CDR2 LQKENI, per germline. The CDR3 length is 15 residues. Assay: immunoSEQ multiplex PCR; the TCRdb copy retains only in-frame clones and omits some. The sample includes hundreds of thousands of clones, 87% of them seen just once. The sample also formed part of further work on human thymus T cells. That paper notes: Obtained as resections during corrective heart surgery, the thymus tissue was then studied. The related literature has documented a marked overlap of thymic repertoires among unrelated individuals.

Sequencing input: thymocytes. The TCR sequence derives from a boy younger than two with a congenital heart defect. J is TRBJ2-5 and V is TRBV18, with a tentative D call TRBD1 (6 bases). The J call is uncertain, as TRBJ2-7 better fits the DNA end. This CDR3 reads CASSPADRSSYEQYF. CDR3 bases: TGTGCCAGCTCACCAGCCGACAGGAGCTCCTACGAGCAGTACTTC.